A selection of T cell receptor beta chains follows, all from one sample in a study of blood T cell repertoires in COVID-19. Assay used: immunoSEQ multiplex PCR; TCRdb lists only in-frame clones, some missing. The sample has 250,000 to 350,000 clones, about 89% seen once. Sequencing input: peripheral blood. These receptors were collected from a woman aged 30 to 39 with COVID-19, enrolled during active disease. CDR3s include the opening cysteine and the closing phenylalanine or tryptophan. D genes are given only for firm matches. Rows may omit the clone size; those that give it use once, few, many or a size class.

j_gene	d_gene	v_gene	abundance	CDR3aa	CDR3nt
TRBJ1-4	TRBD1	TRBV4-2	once	CASSQVGAGTVLNEKLFF	TGTGCCAGCAGCCAAGTTGGAGCTGGGACAGTCCTGAATGAAAAACTGTTTTTT
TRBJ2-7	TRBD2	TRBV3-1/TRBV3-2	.	CASSPRTSGSIYEQYF	TGTGCCAGCAGCCCTCGGACTAGCGGGAGTATCTACGAGCAGTACTTC
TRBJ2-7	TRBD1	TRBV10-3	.	CAISVTPGGAFPYEQYF	TGTGCCATCAGTGTCACCCCAGGGGGCGCCTTCCCCTACGAGCAGTACTTC
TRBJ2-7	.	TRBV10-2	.	CASSELGGRGGSYEQYF	TGCGCCAGCAGTGAACTGGGCGGCAGGGGTGGCTCCTACGAGCAGTACTTC
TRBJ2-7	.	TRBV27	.	CASSRRQSYEQYF	TGTGCCAGTAGTAGGCGACAGTCCTACGAGCAGTACTTC
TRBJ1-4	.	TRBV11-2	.	CASKWGWDIQGEKLFF	TGTGCCAGCAAGTGGGGATGGGACATCCAAGGGGAAAAACTGTTTTTT
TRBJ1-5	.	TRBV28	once	CASRHRRSGYQPQHF	TGTGCCAGCCGTCACAGGCGGAGTGGGTATCAGCCCCAGCATTTT
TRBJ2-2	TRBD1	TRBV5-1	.	CASGGQASNTGELFF	TGCGCCAGCGGTGGACAGGCCTCGAACACCGGGGAGCTGTTTTTT
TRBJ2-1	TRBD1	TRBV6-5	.	CASRRQGSYNEQFF	TGTGCCAGCAGGCGACAGGGGTCCTACAATGAGCAGTTCTTC
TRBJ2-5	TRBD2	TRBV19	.	CASSLAAQETQYF	TGTGCCAGCTCTCTAGCGGCGCAAGAGACCCAGTACTTC
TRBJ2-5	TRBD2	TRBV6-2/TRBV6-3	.	CASSYSRTRVETQYF	TGTGCCAGCAGTTACTCTCGGACTAGAGTTGAGACCCAGTACTTC
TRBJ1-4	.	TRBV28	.	CASSLLSPGLEEKLFF	TGTGCCAGCAGTTTGCTTTCTCCAGGGCTGGAAGAAAAACTGTTTTTT
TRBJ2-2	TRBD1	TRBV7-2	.	CASSLAGQGWAGELFF	TGTGCCAGCAGCTTAGCCGGACAGGGGTGGGCCGGGGAGCTGTTTTTT
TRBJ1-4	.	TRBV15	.	CATSRGGAPNEKLFF	TGTGCCACCAGCAGAGGGGGCGCGCCTAATGAAAAACTGTTTTTT
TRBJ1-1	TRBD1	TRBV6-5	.	CASSYSWTGGTEAFF	TGTGCCAGCAGTTACTCTTGGACAGGGGGCACTGAAGCTTTCTTT
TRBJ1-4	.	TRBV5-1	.	CASSSTGTSNEKLFF	TGCGCCAGCAGCTCCACCGGGACAAGTAATGAAAAACTGTTTTTT
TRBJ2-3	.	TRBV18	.	CASSPPGQDTQYF	TGTGCCAGCTCACCACCGGGGCAGGATACGCAGTATTTT
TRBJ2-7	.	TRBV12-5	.	CASGLVLGGLSYEQYF	TGTGCTAGTGGTTTGGTACTGGGGGGGCTAAGTTACGAGCAGTACTTC
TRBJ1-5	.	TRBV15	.	CATSREQDSNQPQHF	TGTGCCACCAGCAGAGAACAGGATAGCAATCAGCCCCAGCATTTT
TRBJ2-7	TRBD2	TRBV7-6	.	CASSSHQTGTSGSYEQYF	TGTGCCAGCAGCTCCCACCAGACCGGGACTAGCGGCTCCTACGAGCAGTACTTC
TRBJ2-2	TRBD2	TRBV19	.	CASKTSGFANTGELFF	TGTGCCAGTAAAACTAGCGGGTTTGCGAACACCGGGGAGCTGTTTTTT
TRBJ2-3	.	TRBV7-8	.	CASSGRKDTQYF	TGTGCCAGCAGCGGCAGGAAAGATACGCAGTATTTT
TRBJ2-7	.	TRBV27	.	CASSRRQDGYEQYF	TGTGCCAGCAGTCGACGACAGGACGGATACGAGCAGTACTTC
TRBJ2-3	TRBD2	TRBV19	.	CATKSGLGRTDTQYF	TGTGCCACCAAATCGGGACTAGGGCGTACAGATACGCAGTATTTT
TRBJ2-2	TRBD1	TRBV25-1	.	CASRGQPYTGELFF	TGTGCCAGCAGGGGACAGCCGTACACCGGGGAGCTGTTTTTT
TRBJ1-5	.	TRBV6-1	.	CASSEALRGLDGNQPQHF	TGTGCCAGCAGTGAAGCGCTTCGGGGGTTGGACGGCAATCAGCCCCAGCATTTT
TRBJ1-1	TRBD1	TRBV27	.	CASSPNRGGFTEAFF	TGTGCCAGCAGTCCGAACAGGGGGGGCTTCACTGAAGCTTTCTTT
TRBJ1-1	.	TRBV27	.	CASSPGPHRENTEAFF	TGTGCCAGCAGTCCGGGGCCCCACAGGGAGAACACTGAAGCTTTCTTT
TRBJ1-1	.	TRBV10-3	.	CATMFKMENVVAEAFF	TGTGCCACCATGTTTAAGATGGAGAATGTGGTCGCTGAAGCTTTCTTT
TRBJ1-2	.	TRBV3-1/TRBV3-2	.	CASSQVGEVTNYGYTF	TGTGCCAGCAGCCAAGTGGGGGAGGTAACAAACTATGGCTACACCTTC
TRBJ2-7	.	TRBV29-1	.	CSVEGRGRPYEQYF	TGCAGCGTTGAGGGAAGGGGTCGACCCTACGAGCAGTACTTC
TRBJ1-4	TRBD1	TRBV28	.	CASSLTGVNEKLFF	TGTGCCAGCAGTTTGACAGGGGTTAATGAAAAACTGTTTTTT
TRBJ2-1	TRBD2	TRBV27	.	CASSFEASGSIYNEQFF	TGTGCCAGCAGTTTCGAGGCTAGCGGGTCAATCTACAATGAGCAGTTCTTC
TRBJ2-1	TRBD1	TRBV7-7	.	CASSLGQGGEQFF	TGTGCCAGCAGCTTAGGACAGGGTGGTGAGCAGTTCTTC
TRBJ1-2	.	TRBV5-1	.	CASSPGEGGRGYTF	TGCGCCAGCAGCCCTGGAGAAGGGGGTCGCGGCTACACCTTC
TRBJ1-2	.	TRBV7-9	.	CASSLEGGGYTF	TGTGCCAGCAGCTTAGAAGGAGGGGGCTACACCTTC
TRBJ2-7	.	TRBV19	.	CASSIDRHPFYEQYF	TGTGCCAGTAGTATAGATCGACACCCTTTCTACGAGCAGTACTTC
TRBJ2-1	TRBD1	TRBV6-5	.	CASTRQGASDEQFF	TGTGCCAGCACTCGACAGGGGGCCTCCGATGAGCAGTTCTTC
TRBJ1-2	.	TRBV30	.	CAWTGLRYGYTF	TGTGCCTGGACAGGGTTACGGTATGGCTACACCTTC
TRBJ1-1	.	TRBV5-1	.	CASSLDPGVGTEAFF	TGCGCCAGCAGCTTGGATCCAGGGGTGGGCACTGAAGCTTTCTTT
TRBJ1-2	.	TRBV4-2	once	CASSPQRGDGYTF	TGTGCCAGCAGCCCCCAGCGGGGAGATGGCTACACCTTC
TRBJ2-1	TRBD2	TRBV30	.	CAWSVSGTAFF	TGTGCCTGGAGTGTTAGCGGGACCGCATTCTTC
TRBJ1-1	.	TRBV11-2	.	CASSFPTGTEAFF	TGTGCCAGCAGCTTCCCCACGGGCACTGAAGCTTTCTTT
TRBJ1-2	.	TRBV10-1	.	CASSERAGDMAYGYTF	TGCGCCAGCAGTGAAAGGGCAGGGGATATGGCCTATGGCTACACCTTC